The clone carrying this T cell receptor (beta chain) was seen a handful of times. Antigen: not known. These data are taken from a study of beta chain features in type 1 diabetes. General observations from the study: The naive, central memory and Treg TCRB repertoires showed an apparent similarity that was greater among patients than among healthy donors.

Of the isolated RNA, all was reverse transcribed, and so the sequenced material was expressed TCRB transcripts. Naive, central memory and regulatory T cell samples averaged roughly 4 million reads. Sequencing used immunoSEQ multiplex PCR; TCRdb keeps in-frame clones, though not all of them. The table lists 200,000 to 250,000 clones, 25% to 30% of them singletons. Trimming took off 0 bases at V and 3 bases at J, with 7 bases between the two ends. The CDR3 extends over 14 amino acids. Germline V gene lookup returns CDR1 SGHDT and CDR2 YYEEEE. The specimen was central memory CD4+ T cells from blood. The chain has TRBV5-6 and TRBJ2-1; D is ambiguous. The TCR originated in a young man in good health. CDR3 bases: TGTGCCAGCAGCTTGGGTCAGTACTACAATGAGCAGTTCTTC. Translation: CASSLGQYYNEQFF.